This T cell receptor beta chain stems from a study of siplizumab effects on memory and regulatory T cells. Study-wide results and caveats: The study found that mappable alloreactive CD4+ clones averaged around 69% Treg-derived with siplizumab and 25% to 30% in controls. Siplizumab, the agent tested, significantly reduced alloreactive sequences traceable to unstimulated CD4+ memory cells. Sequences below about 10^-5 frequency were poorly captured, limiting mapping of alloreactive clones.

Germline assignment: CDR1 MNHEY and CDR2 SVGAGI. Trimming took 7 bases from V and 5 from J, leaving 17 bases between them. The CDR3 extends over 14 amino acids. Of note for this clone: Its antigen is unidentified.

Per individual sample, 80,000 to 100,000 TCR templates were assayed. TCRdb's table, derived via immunoSEQ multiplex PCR, lists solely in-frame clones and lacks some. The profile covers 85,000 to 130,000 clones, with roughly 93% appearing a single time and approximately 0.58% taken by the ten largest. This TCR was recovered from a human donor in good health. The sequencing input was Tregs sorted from blood. This sequence joins TRBV6-5 and TRBJ1-1, with D possibly matching TRBD1 (5 bases). This CDR3 reads CASTWGRAGTEAFF. CDR3 nucleotides: TGTGCCAGCACTTGGGGCCGGGCCGGTACTGAAGCTTTCTTT.